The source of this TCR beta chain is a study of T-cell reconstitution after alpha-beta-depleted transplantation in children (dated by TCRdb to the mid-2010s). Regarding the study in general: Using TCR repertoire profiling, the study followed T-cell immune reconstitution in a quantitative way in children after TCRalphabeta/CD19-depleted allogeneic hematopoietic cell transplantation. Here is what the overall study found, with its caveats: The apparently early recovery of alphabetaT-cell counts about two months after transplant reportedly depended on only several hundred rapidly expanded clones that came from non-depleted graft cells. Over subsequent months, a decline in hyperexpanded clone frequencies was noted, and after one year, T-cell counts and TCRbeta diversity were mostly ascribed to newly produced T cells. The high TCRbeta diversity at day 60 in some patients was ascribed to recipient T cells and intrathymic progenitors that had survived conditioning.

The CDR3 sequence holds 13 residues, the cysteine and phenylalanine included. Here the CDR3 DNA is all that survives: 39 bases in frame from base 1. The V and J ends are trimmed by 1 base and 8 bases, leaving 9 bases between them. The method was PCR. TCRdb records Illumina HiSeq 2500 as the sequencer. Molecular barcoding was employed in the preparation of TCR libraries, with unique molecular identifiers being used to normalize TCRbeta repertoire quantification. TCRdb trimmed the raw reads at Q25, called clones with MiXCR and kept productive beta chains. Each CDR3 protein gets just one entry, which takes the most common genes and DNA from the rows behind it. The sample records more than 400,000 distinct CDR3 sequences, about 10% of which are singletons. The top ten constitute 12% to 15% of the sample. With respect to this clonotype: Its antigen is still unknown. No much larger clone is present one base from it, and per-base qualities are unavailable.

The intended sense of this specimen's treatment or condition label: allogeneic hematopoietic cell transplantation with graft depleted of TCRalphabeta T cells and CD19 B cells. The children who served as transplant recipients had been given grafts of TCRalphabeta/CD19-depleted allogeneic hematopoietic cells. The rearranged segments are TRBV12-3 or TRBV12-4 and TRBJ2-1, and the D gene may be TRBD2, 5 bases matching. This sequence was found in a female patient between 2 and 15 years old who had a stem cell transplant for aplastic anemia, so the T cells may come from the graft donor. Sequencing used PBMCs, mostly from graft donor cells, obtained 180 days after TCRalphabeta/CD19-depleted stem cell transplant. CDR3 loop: CASSLVEGDEQFF. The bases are TGTGCCAGCAGTTTAGTCGAGGGCGATGAGCAGTTCTTC.